The rows below give T cell receptor beta chains drawn from one sample of a study of cytomegalovirus exposure and HLA in healthy donors. The assay was immunoSEQ multiplex PCR, and TCRdb's table has in-frame clones only and misses some. This table holds about 140,000 clones. The specimen sequenced was PBMCs. Receptors originate from a male donor in good health and CMV-seronegative. CDR3s leave out the opening cysteine and the closing phenylalanine or tryptophan. D genes are given only for firm matches.

CDR3 protein	V gene	J gene	D gene
ASSSNPRGGQAYEQY	TRBV5-4	TRBJ2-7	TRBD1
ASSPDYATDTQY	TRBV5-4	TRBJ2-3	-
ASSLGGRAGSYNSPLH	TRBV5-5	TRBJ1-6	-
ASSSYSRYT	TRBV7-2	TRBJ1-2	-
ASSERQGALGYEQY	TRBV6-1	TRBJ2-7	TRBD1
ASSPPEALSSYEQY	TRBV18	TRBJ2-7	-
ASSMAQGARAKPQH	TRBV19	TRBJ1-5	TRBD1
ASSQDRGRIETQY	TRBV4-1	TRBJ2-5	-
ASSLNGMVSLEQY	TRBV27	TRBJ2-7	-
ASSQADFQETQY	TRBV4-1	TRBJ2-5	-
ASSFAGASTDTQY	TRBV7-6	TRBJ2-3	-
ASSLDPGGTPQH	TRBV5-1	TRBJ1-5	TRBD1
ASSPTRTGLSYEQY	TRBV5-5	TRBJ2-7	-
ASSSGLAGGTDTQY	TRBV5-1	TRBJ2-3	TRBD2
ASSDSVNTIY	TRBV5-4	TRBJ1-3	-